Listed here are 24 T cell receptor beta chains from one sample, sequenced in a study of tumor-infiltrating lymphocytes in oesophageal squamous cell carcinoma. Each CDR3 protein gets one entry after TCRdb re-called the PCR reads with MiXCR. The table lists some 14,000 distinct CDR3 sequences, approximately 47% of them singletons. Material for sequencing was blood. These receptors came from a female donor with esophageal squamous cell carcinoma.

This clonotype was seen more than once but under ten times. A much larger clone is a single base away; this may be a read error. This chain links TRBV28 with TRBJ2-3; D is possibly TRBD1 or TRBD2 (5 bases each). This CDR3 has 15 amino acids. Germline V lookup: CDR1 MDHEN, CDR2 SYDVKM. V was shortened by 8 bases and J by 14 bases, with 29 bases between the two germline ends. Here the CDR3 reads CASRPTDMNTGELYF. Written as DNA, the CDR3 is TGTGCCAGCCGACCGACAGACATGAACACCGGGGAGCTGTATTTT.

V usage is TRBV12-3 or TRBV12-4 and J usage is TRBJ2-5; perhaps D is TRBD1 or TRBD2 (5 bases each). The assigned J gene may be wrong: the sequence end matches TRBJ2-1 better. The CDR3 spans 14 residues. The CDR3 here is CASSLAGAYNEQFF. The CDR3 region has the DNA TGTGCCAGCAGTTTAGCCGGGGCATACAATGAGCAGTTCTTC.

This rearrangement joins TRBV6-2 or TRBV6-3 to TRBJ2-1; no definite D call. CDR3 length equals 11 residues. V gave up 2 bases and J gave up 12 bases, with 8 bases separating them. In germline, CDR1 is MNHEY, CDR2 SVGEGT. For the CDR3, the DNA is TGTGCCAGCAGTTACGGATCCGGGCAGTTCTTC. It codes for CASSYGSGQFF.

This clonotype is medium-sized within its sample. The chain joins TRBV7-3 to TRBJ2-3; maybe TRBD2 (6 bases). Germline lookup yields CDR1 SGHTA and CDR2 FQGTGA. Trimming removed 0 bases from V and 4 bases from J, with 8 bases in between. The CDR3 runs to 14 residues. The CDR3 nucleotides are TGTGCCAGCAGCTTAACCACGGGAGCAGATACGCAGTATTTT. Encoded protein: CASSLTTGADTQYF.

This clonotype has at least ten counts. The chain employs TRBV5-1 and TRBJ2-3; 8 nucleotides line up with TRBD2. The J call may not be correct, given that the DNA end is closer to TRBJ2-7. The CDR3 totals 14 residues. Germline CDR1 is SGHRS and CDR2 is YFSETQ. The CDR3 loop is CASSKAGTSSEQYF. Here the CDR3 DNA reads TGCGCCAGCAGTAAAGCCGGGACTAGTAGTGAGCAGTACTTC.

The V call is TRBV7-3, the J call TRBJ2-3; D is unresolved. The CDR3 runs to 15 residues. Germline V lookup: CDR1 SGHTA, CDR2 FQGTGA. V lost 5 bases and J 6 bases, leaving 18 bases between the germline ends. The CDR3 nucleotides read TGTGCCAGCAGCGGGTCCGGTGGGGTGTTTGATACGCAGTATTTT. Its protein is CASSGSGGVFDTQYF.

The rearrangement links TRBV7-6 to TRBJ2-6, with 8 bases fitting TRBD2. This CDR3 contains 17 residues. The V segment lost 5 bases and the J segment 0 bases; nucleotides outside the gene matches: 6. Germline assignment: CDR1 SGHVS and CDR2 FNYEAQ. This chain's CDR3 is CASSTGTRTSGANVLTF. CDR3 DNA: TGTGCCAGCAGCACCGGGACTAGAACCTCTGGGGCCAACGTCCTGACTTTC.

V and J are TRBV27 and TRBJ2-3; D may match TRBD1 or TRBD2 (5 bases each). The J call is in doubt because the DNA end fits TRBJ2-1 better. The CDR3 sequence is 15 residues long. Germline CDR1 is MNHEY and CDR2 is SMNVEV (reference sequence). The chain's CDR3 is CASSPNGGVPETQFF. In DNA, the CDR3 is TGTGCCAGCAGTCCCAATGGGGGAGTACCTGAGACCCAGTTCTTC.

This clonotype was recorded many times. A read error may account for a junction end that differs from germline. The V and J genes are TRBV15 and TRBJ2-1; 7 bases are shared with TRBD2. CDR3 length: 12 residues. CDR1 is LNHNV and CDR2 is YYDKDF in the germline V gene (reference sequence). As DNA, the CDR3 is TGTGCCACCAGCAGAGGGCGGGACTACGGGGTCTTC. It encodes CATSRGRDYGVF. The entire variable domain, with the rest obtained from reference TRBV15 and TRBJ2-1, is as follows: DAMVIQNPRYQVTQFGKPVTLSCSQTLNHNVMYWYQQKSSQAPKLLFHYYDKDFNNEADTPDNFQSRRPNTSFCFLDIRSPGLGDTAMYLCATSRGRDYGVFGPGTRLTVL.

The V call is TRBV7-2, the J call TRBJ2-3; TRBD2 matches 7 bases. J was trimmed by 0 bases and V by 5 bases; bases with no gene match: 2. CDR1 is SGHTA, CDR2 FQGNSA, per germline. This CDR3 contains 14 residues. CDR3 in amino acids: CASSISGSTDTQYF. DNA for the CDR3: TGTGCCAGCAGCATTAGCGGGAGCACAGATACGCAGTATTTT. Full variable domain (missing parts from reference TRBV7-2 and TRBJ2-3): GAGVSQSPSNKVTEKGKDVELRCDPISGHTALYWYRQSLGQGLEFLIYFQGNSAPDKSGLPSDRFSAERTGGSVSTLTIQRTQQEDSAVYLCASSISGSTDTQYFGPGTRLTVL.

The chain recombines TRBV10-3 with TRBJ2-6; no clear D gene. The germline V gene encodes CDR1 ENHRY and CDR2 SYGVKD. Between the trimmed V and J ends, which lost 2 bases and 7 bases, there was a span of 12 bases. This CDR3 has 15 residues. The chain's CDR3 is CAISEKGGIANVLTF. In nucleotides, the CDR3 is TGTGCCATCAGTGAGAAGGGTGGTATAGCCAACGTCCTGACTTTC.

This clonotype has just one count. The rearrangement joins TRBV7-3 to TRBJ2-7, with a possible D match to TRBD2 (7 bases). Judging by the DNA end, TRBJ2-1 fits better; the J call may be wrong. CDR1 is SGHTA, CDR2 FQGTGA, per germline. The CDR3 extends over 17 amino acids. The CDR3 protein is CASSLETGGRRYNEQFF. Written as DNA, the CDR3 is TGTGCCAGCAGCTTAGAAACCGGGGGGCGTAGATACAATGAGCAGTTCTTC.

The chain combines TRBV6-2 or TRBV6-3 with TRBJ1-2; 10 nucleotides align to TRBD2. The better agreement between TRBJ2-7 and the DNA end casts doubt on the J call. The CDR3 is 15 amino acids. Germline V gene sequence: CDR1 MNHEY, CDR2 SVGEGT. CDR3 region: CASSTLAGDRYEQYF. The CDR3 bases are TGTGCCAGCAGTACTCTAGCGGGAGATCGTTACGAGCAGTACTTC.

The chain uses TRBV12-3 or TRBV12-4 and TRBJ2-4, with D tentatively TRBD1 or TRBD2 (5 bases each). The J call is in doubt because the DNA end fits TRBJ2-1 better. The CDR3 totals 14 residues. The CDR3 nucleotides are TGTGCCAGCAGTTTAGGTCGGGGCCTGTGGGAGCAGTTCTTC. Protein: CASSLGRGLWEQFF.

The chain combines TRBV28 with TRBJ2-3, with D unclear. TRBJ2-7 explains the end of the DNA better; the J call may be wrong. The CDR3 has 11 amino acids. The V gene's germline CDR1 is MDHEN and CDR2 SYDVKM. The CDR3 region is CASSNGYEQYF. The CDR3, as DNA: TGTGCCAGCAGTAACGGCTACGAGCAGTACTTC.

This sequence joins TRBV10-1 and TRBJ2-1; 7 bases are a match to TRBD2. CDR1 is WNHNN and CDR2 is SYGVQD in the germline V gene (reference sequence). J gave up 7 bases and V 6 bases, and 6 bases lay outside the gene matches. This CDR3 has 13 residues. CDR3 amino acids: CASSQREGNEQFF. The CDR3 DNA reads TGCGCCAGCAGCCAGCGGGAAGGAAATGAGCAGTTCTTC.

In its sample, this clonotype was seen many times. V gene TRBV28 combines with J gene TRBJ2-4, with D tentatively TRBD2 (6 bases). V dropped 5 bases and J dropped 13 bases, with 21 bases sitting between them. Germline CDR1 and CDR2: MDHEN and SYDVKM. The CDR3 covers 14 residues. The CDR3, as DNA: TGTGCCAGCAGTCCCCGGCCATCTGGGACTGAGCAGTACTTC. This translates into CASSPRPSGTEQYF. Full variable domain (outside the CDR3, taken from reference TRBV28 and TRBJ2-4): DVKVTQSSRYLVKRTGEKVFLECVQDMDHENMFWYRQDPGLGLRLIYFSYDVKMKEKGDIPEGYSVSREKKERFSLILESASTNQTSMYLCASSPRPSGTEQYFGAGTRLSVL.

This chain connects TRBV7-9 to TRBJ2-1, with D unresolved. V was pared by 3 bases and J by 4 bases, with 7 bases between. CDR1 is SEHNR, CDR2 FQNEAQ, per germline (reference sequence). CDR3 length: 13 amino acids. The CDR3 DNA is TGTGCCAGCAGCTTGGACGGTTACAATGAGCAGTTCTTC. Translated, it gives CASSLDGYNEQFF.

The chain uses TRBV7-8 and TRBJ2-3; 7 bases match TRBD2. Germline CDR1 reads SGHVS; CDR2 reads FQNEAQ. This CDR3 is 14 amino acids long. V was clipped by 4 bases and J by 11 bases; unmatched bases: 12. The CDR3 sequence: CASSSDWREMKQYF. The CDR3 DNA is TGTGCCAGCAGCTCGGACTGGCGGGAGATGAAGCAGTATTTT.

V gene TRBV6-9 combines with J gene TRBJ1-2; TRBD1 might be the D (6 bases). V lost 3 bases, J lost 2 bases, and 7 bases lay in between. The CDR3 sequence is 13 residues long. In germline, CDR1 is MNHGY, CDR2 SVAAGI. CDR3 coding DNA: TGTGCCAGCAGTTACGACAGGAACTATGGCTACACCTTC. Protein sequence: CASSYDRNYGYTF.

The chain's CDR3 is CASSLNGADTQYF. In DNA form, the CDR3 reads TGTGCCAGCAGTTTAAATGGGGCAGATACGCAGTATTTT. V and J are TRBV12-3 or TRBV12-4 and TRBJ2-3; D is undetermined. Trimming removed 2 bases at V and 4 bases at J, with 7 bases between. The CDR3 is 13 amino acids.

The chain carries TRBV10-1 and TRBJ1-1; no reliable D call. V was cut by 5 bases and J by 2 bases, with 6 bases left in between. The CDR3 is made up of 12 amino acids. Germline lookup yields CDR1 WNHNN and CDR2 SYGVQD (reference sequence). CDR3 DNA: TGCGCCAGCAGTCGGGAAAACACTGAAGCTTTCTTT. This sequence encodes CASSRENTEAFF.

Only a few counts were recorded for this clonotype. V is TRBV7-2 and J is TRBJ1-1; tentatively, D is TRBD1 (6 bases). The ends were cut back, 1 base at V and 4 bases at J, with 10 bases in the middle. Germline assignment: CDR1 SGHTA and CDR2 FQGNSA. The CDR3 is made up of 14 amino acids. The CDR3 bases are TGTGCCAGCAGCTTAGTCCCACAGGGCACTGAAGCTTTCTTT. This translates into CASSLVPQGTEAFF.

The J gene is TRBJ1-1, the V gene TRBV4-3, with no clear D. Trimming stripped 1 base from V and 3 bases from J, with 24 bases between. CDR3 length: 19 residues. Germline V gene data show CDR1 as LGHNA and CDR2 as YSLEER. Here the CDR3 reads CASSQGVGEQLPKHTEAFF. In nucleotides, the CDR3 is TGCGCCAGCAGCCAAGGGGTTGGGGAGCAGCTTCCCAAACACACTGAAGCTTTCTTT.